This section outlines one T cell receptor beta chain sequence together with its context. These data are taken from a study of blood T cell repertoires in COVID-19. At the level of the study: T cells, B-cell-depleted T cells, or PBMCs provided the cDNA or gDNA that served as material.

Method: immunoSEQ multiplex PCR; TCRdb's copy keeps in-frame clones and lacks some. The sample contains some 200,000 clones, approximately 85% of which appear only once. Sequenced sample: peripheral blood. The source is a man aged 50 to 59 who had recovered from COVID-19.

CDR3 sequence reads: CASSLVRDILYNEQFF. The CDR3 nucleotides are TGTGCCAGCAGCTTAGTCCGGGACATTCTGTACAATGAGCAGTTCTTC. V and J are TRBV7-9 and TRBJ2-1, with D tentatively TRBD1 (6 bases). Germline V CDR1 and CDR2: SEHNR, FQNEAQ (reference sequence). The CDR3 runs 16 residues. Trimming stripped 1 base from V and 4 bases from J, with 14 bases between.